One and the same sample provided the 9 T cell receptor beta chains below, sequenced in a study of cytomegalovirus exposure and HLA in healthy donors. Assay: immunoSEQ multiplex PCR; the TCRdb copy retains only in-frame clones and omits some. The table includes fewer than 120,000 clones, roughly 88% detected once. What was sequenced was PBMCs. The receptors originated from a woman aged 30 to 39 in good health and CMV-seropositive.

V and J are TRBV6-5 and TRBJ2-7; D might be TRBD2 (6 bases). There are 13 residues in the CDR3. CDR1 and CDR2 from the germline V gene are MNHEY and SVGAGI. V lost 5 bases and J lost 3, with 11 bases in between. The CDR3 coding sequence is TGTGCCAGCAGTCGGGAGTTATACTACGAGCAGTACTTC. Residues: CASSRELYYEQYF.

Here the CDR3 reads CASSLKGSGNTIYF. As DNA, the CDR3 is TGTGCCAGCAGCTTAAAGGGGTCTGGAAACACCATATATTTT. V gene TRBV7-9 combines with J gene TRBJ1-3; D possibly corresponds to TRBD1 (5 bases). Germline lookup yields CDR1 SEHNR and CDR2 FQNEAQ (reference sequence). This CDR3 region has 14 residues. V lost 2 bases to trimming and J lost 1 base, with 6 bases between them.

The chain is built from TRBV6-6 and TRBJ2-7; a possible D gene is TRBD2 (6 bases). The germline gives CDR1 MNHNY, CDR2 SVGAGI (reference sequence). V gave up 8 bases and J gave up 4 bases, with 15 bases separating them. The CDR3 is 13 amino acids. The CDR3: CASGGDFHYEQYF. For the CDR3, the DNA is TGTGCCAGCGGTGGGGACTTCCATTACGAGCAGTACTTC.

In DNA, the CDR3 is TGTGCCAGCCCCCGACAGGGGAACACCGGGGAGCTGTTTTTT. Translating it yields CASPRQGNTGELFF. This chain joins TRBV7-9 and TRBJ2-2; TRBD1 matches 7 bases. Germline V gene lookup returns CDR1 SEHNR and CDR2 FQNEAQ (reference sequence). The CDR3 is made up of 14 amino acids. V trimming: 8 bases; J trimming: 1 base; junction bases outside the gene matches: 4. Drawing the rest from reference TRBV7-9 and TRBJ2-2, the complete variable domain is DTGVSQNPRHKITKRGQNVTFRCDPISEHNRLYWYRQTLGQGPEFLTYFQNEAQLEKSRLLSDRFSAERPKGSFSTLEIQRTEQGDSAMYLCASPRQGNTGELFFGEGSRLTVL.

The chain joins TRBV9 to TRBJ2-7; TRBD1 is a possible D gene (5 bases). Trimming removed 0 bases from V and 3 bases from J, with 13 bases in between. The germline V gene encodes CDR1 SGDLS and CDR2 YYNGEE. The CDR3 runs 15 residues. The CDR3 DNA sequence: TGTGCCAGCAGCGTAGCTACCGGACAACGCTACGAGCAGTACTTC. Encoded protein: CASSVATGQRYEQYF.

CDR3 region: CASSLRGEEKLFF. The CDR3 bases are TGTGCCAGCAGTTTGCGGGGGGAGGAAAAACTGTTTTTT. V and J are TRBV6-5 and TRBJ1-4, with D possibly being TRBD1 (5 bases). V was trimmed by 4 bases and J by 8 bases, leaving 11 bases between them. This CDR3 has 13 amino acids. Germline CDR1 reads MNHEY; CDR2 reads SVGAGI.

As to this clone: Within the sample, other DNA sequences also encode this same CDR3. This sequence joins TRBV6-1 and TRBJ2-7, with D possibly TRBD2 on 6 matching bases. The CDR3 contains 14 residues. Germline V gene data show CDR1 as MNHNS and CDR2 as SASEGT. V gave up 0 bases and J gave up 4 bases, with 10 bases separating them. CDR3 coding DNA: TGTGCCAGCAGTGAAGCGCTTCGGGGGTACGAGCAGTACTTC. Translated, it gives CASSEALRGYEQYF.

The CDR3 is CASRSGKPNEQFF. Written as DNA, the CDR3 is TGTGCCAGCAGAAGCGGGAAGCCAAATGAGCAGTTCTTC. The chain couples TRBV27 to TRBJ2-1; 7 bases are shared with TRBD2. The CDR3 covers 13 residues. Germline loops: CDR1 MNHEY, CDR2 SMNVEV (reference sequence). V lost 6 bases, J lost 7 bases, and 6 bases stayed unmatched.

In its sample, this clone was seen once. This rearrangement joins TRBV18 to TRBJ2-1, with D tentatively TRBD2 (5 bases). Trimming removed 4 bases at V and 8 bases at J, with 18 bases between. Per the germline V gene, CDR1 is KGHSH and CDR2 is LQKENI. This CDR3 has 15 amino acids. The CDR3: CASSRTGKKSHEQFF. The CDR3 DNA sequence: TGTGCCAGCTCACGGACCGGGAAAAAATCCCATGAGCAGTTCTTC. The full variable domain, rest sourced from reference TRBV18 and TRBJ2-1, is NAGVMQNPRHLVRRRGQEARLRCSPMKGHSHVYWYRQLPEEGLKFMVYLQKENIIDESGMPKERFSAEFPKEGPSILRIQQVVRGDSAAYFCASSRTGKKSHEQFFGPGTRLTVL.